Following are 28 T cell receptor beta chains from one sample sequenced in a study of response to subunit inactivated influenza vaccine. In TCRdb, the RT-PCR reads were re-called with MiXCR into one record per CDR3 protein. In the table there are fewer than 700,000 distinct CDR3 sequences, 13% of which are singletons. The material was PBMCs from blood, obtained about 6 weeks after vaccination. All receptors come from a man aged 45 to 65 who received an inactivated influenza vaccine.

This clonotype has a count of ten or more. V usage is TRBV12-3 or TRBV12-4 and J usage is TRBJ2-5; TRBD2 matches at 7 bases. V gave up 6 bases and J gave up 4 bases; unmatched junction bases: 5. The CDR3 runs to 13 residues. The CDR3 loop reads CASRTLARETQYF. The CDR3 DNA is TGTGCCAGCAGGACACTAGCGAGAGAGACCCAGTACTTC.

The chain couples TRBV25-1 to TRBJ2-5; no definite D call. Looked up from germline, CDR1 is MGHDK and CDR2 is SYGVNS. The V end was cut by 3 bases, the J end by 5 bases, with 13 bases between. This CDR3 is built from 14 residues. The CDR3 DNA reads as TGTGCCAGCAGTGAGGTTGCTGAATCGGAGACCCAGTACTTC. This codes for CASSEVAESETQYF.

This sequence joins TRBV19 and TRBJ1-5; 12 positions agree with TRBD1. J lost 4 bases, V lost 5 bases, and 3 bases had no gene match. CDR3 length: 15 amino acids. The germline V gene encodes CDR1 LNHDA and CDR2 SQIVND (reference sequence). In nucleotides, the CDR3 is TGTGCCAGTAGTGAGGGACAGGGGGCAAATCAGCCCCAGCATTTT. Its protein is CASSEGQGANQPQHF.

The J gene is TRBJ2-7, the V gene TRBV7-2; D may be TRBD1 (6 bases). The CDR3 runs to 14 residues. The ends were cut back, 1 base at V and 2 bases at J, with 9 bases in the middle. The germline gives CDR1 SGHTA, CDR2 FQGNSA. This CDR3 is CASSLVSGAYEQYF. CDR3 nucleotide sequence: TGTGCCAGCAGCTTAGTCTCAGGGGCCTACGAGCAGTACTTC.

This sequence joins TRBV20-1 and TRBJ2-3; D is unresolved. The CDR3 is made up of 13 amino acids. V gave up 5 bases and J gave up 2 bases, with 11 bases separating them. Germline CDR1 is DFQATT and CDR2 is SNEGSKA (reference sequence). As DNA, the CDR3 is TGCAGTGCTGGCGCCGGGCTCACAGATACGCAGTATTTT. This encodes CSAGAGLTDTQYF.

A note on this clonotype: This may be a read error: a much more frequent sequence differs by one nucleotide. The rearrangement uses TRBV12-3 or TRBV12-4 and TRBJ2-1; 9 bases fit TRBD1. V lost 6 bases to trimming and J lost 9 bases; unmatched junction nucleotides: 12. The CDR3 is made up of 15 amino acids. CDR3 in amino acids: CASRCRDRVGGEQFF. The CDR3 DNA reads as TGTGCCAGCAGGTGCCGGGACAGGGTTGGGGGTGAGCAGTTCTTC.

This clonotype was counted at least ten times. The chain has TRBV20-1 and TRBJ2-2; 7 positions agree with TRBD1. J gave up 5 bases and V 5 bases, and 8 bases lay outside the gene matches. The V gene's germline CDR1 is DFQATT and CDR2 SNEGSKA (reference sequence). The CDR3 totals 14 residues. CDR3 DNA: TGCAGTGCTCGCCAGGGACAGCCTACCGGGGAGCTGTTTTTT. Translation: CSARQGQPTGELFF.

The table lists this clonotype with a few counts. In DNA form, the CDR3 reads TGTGCCAGCAGCCCCCGGGCGGCCCTAGAGACCCAGTACTTC. It codes for CASSPRAALETQYF. The J gene is TRBJ2-5, the V gene TRBV12-3 or TRBV12-4; D is ambiguous. The V and J ends lost 6 bases and 4 bases respectively, with 15 bases between them. The CDR3 spans 14 residues.

At least ten counts were recorded for this clonotype. The V gene is TRBV6-6, the J gene TRBJ1-1, with D hard to call. Trimming took off 4 bases at V and 6 bases at J, with 6 bases between the two ends. The CDR3 consists of 11 residues. The germline V gene has CDR1 MNHNY and CDR2 SVGAGI (reference sequence). The CDR3 region has the DNA TGTGCCAGCAGTTGGGCAGCTGAAGCTTTCTTT. Translation gives CASSWAAEAFF.

This chain links TRBV30 with TRBJ2-5; 8 positions match TRBD2. Germline V gene lookup returns CDR1 GTSNPN and CDR2 SVGIG (reference sequence). V shed 3 bases and J 3 bases; nucleotides not matched to a gene: 6. This CDR3 contains 14 residues. The CDR3 bases are TGTGCCTGGAGCCGTACTAGCGGTAAAGAGACCCAGTACTTC. Its protein is CAWSRTSGKETQYF. The full variable domain, rest sourced from reference TRBV30 and TRBJ2-5, is SQTIHQWPATLVQPVGSPLSLECTVEGTSNPNLYWYRQAAGRGLQLLFYSVGIGQISSEVPQNLSASRPQDRQFILSSKKLLLSDSGFYLCAWSRTSGKETQYFGPGTRLLVL.

This clonotype has just a few counts. The CDR3 is CASDRGQGFNTEAFF. CDR3 nucleotide sequence: TGTGCCAGTGACAGGGGGCAAGGGTTTAACACTGAAGCTTTCTTT. The V and J genes are TRBV6-2 or TRBV6-3 and TRBJ1-1, with 10 bases aligning to TRBD1. With V trimmed by 9 bases and J by 2 bases, 9 bases remained unmatched. The germline V gene has CDR1 MNHEY and CDR2 SVGEGT. This CDR3 spans 15 amino acids.

This chain links TRBV12-3 or TRBV12-4 with TRBJ1-3; 9 nucleotides align to TRBD1. The CDR3 is made up of 16 amino acids. V gave up 7 bases and J gave up 0 bases; unmatched junction bases: 7. This CDR3 reads CASTDGTGRSGNTIYF. DNA for the CDR3: TGTGCCAGCACCGACGGGACAGGGCGCTCTGGAAACACCATATATTTT.

The CDR3 reads CASSFELSFDYNEQFF. CDR3 DNA sequence: TGTGCCAGCAGTTTCGAACTTTCGTTTGACTACAATGAGCAGTTCTTC. The J gene is TRBJ2-1, the V gene TRBV28; no firm D call. Germline CDR1 and CDR2: MDHEN and SYDVKM. The CDR3 spans 16 residues. Trimming stripped 3 bases from V and 3 bases from J, with 15 bases between. Full variable domain (remainder filled in from reference TRBV28 and TRBJ2-1): DVKVTQSSRYLVKRTGEKVFLECVQDMDHENMFWYRQDPGLGLRLIYFSYDVKMKEKGDIPEGYSVSREKKERFSLILESASTNQTSMYLCASSFELSFDYNEQFFGPGTRLTVL.

This clonotype was seen only a few times. This chain uses TRBV12-3 or TRBV12-4 with TRBJ1-6; D is uncertain. Trimming removed 6 bases from V and 10 bases from J, with 10 bases in between. CDR3 length: 12 residues. DNA for the CDR3: TGTGCCAGCAGCAGAGACATCTCACCCCTCCACTTT. Its translation: CASSRDISPLHF.

This clonotype was seen a handful of times. The chain has TRBV6-1 and TRBJ2-2, with a weak D call TRBD1 (5 bases). CDR3 length equals 16 residues. The V and J ends lost 7 bases and 4 bases respectively, with 19 bases between them. Germline CDR1 and CDR2: MNHNS and SASEGT. The CDR3 DNA reads as TGTGCCAGCATCCCACCGACAGTACAAAGCACCGGGGAGCTGTTTTTT. Translation gives CASIPPTVQSTGELFF.

The V gene is TRBV6-5, the J gene TRBJ1-5; D gene unclear. V was pared by 8 bases and J by 4 bases, with 6 bases between. CDR3 size: 11 residues. Per germline, CDR1 MNHEY and CDR2 SVGAGI. CDR3 DNA sequence: TGTGCCAGCGGCGCTAATCAGCCCCAGCATTTT. Translating gives CASGANQPQHF.

Only a few counts were recorded for this clonotype. The V gene is TRBV7-2, the J gene TRBJ1-1; weak D call: TRBD1 (5 bases). With 10 bases removed from V and 2 bases from J, the gap between germline ends came to 14 bases. Per germline, CDR1 SGHTA and CDR2 FQGNSA. This CDR3 comprises 13 residues. In nucleotides, the CDR3 is TGTGCCACGACGAAGGGGCTTAACACTGAAGCTTTCTTT. This translates into CATTKGLNTEAFF.

This clonotype was found a few times. CDR3 sequence: CASSGLGQTYEQYF. Written as DNA, the CDR3 is TGTGCCAGCAGCGGACTGGGACAGACCTACGAGCAGTACTTC. This chain joins TRBV11-2 and TRBJ2-7; 7 bases line up with TRBD1. CDR3 length: 14 residues. V gave up 5 bases and J gave up 2 bases; unmatched junction bases: 6. Germline V gene lookup returns CDR1 SGHAT and CDR2 FQNNGV.

This clonotype appeared many times. The chain recombines TRBV11-2 with TRBJ2-4, with D possibly matching TRBD2 (5 bases). CDR3 length: 18 residues. V shed 3 bases and J shed 4 bases, with 22 bases lying between them. Germline CDR1 is SGHAT and CDR2 is FQNNGV. CDR3 protein: CASSLGVGPFGGKNIQYF. CDR3 DNA: TGTGCCAGCAGCTTGGGAGTTGGCCCCTTTGGCGGGAAAAACATTCAGTACTTC.

This clonotype was seen a handful of times. This rearrangement joins TRBV5-1 to TRBJ2-5; 10 bases are a match to TRBD2. Trimming cost V 0 bases and J 4 bases; bases outside gene matches: 12. The germline V gene has CDR1 SGHRS and CDR2 YFSETQ. This CDR3 comprises 18 residues. CDR3 DNA: TGCGCCAGCAGCTTGGGAGGGGCTAGCGGGAGTTCGTTAGAGACCCAGTACTTC. Residues: CASSLGGASGSSLETQYF.

This clonotype has just one count. This chain connects TRBV20-1 to TRBJ2-7, with D unresolved. Germline V gives CDR1 DFQATT, CDR2 SNEGSKA (reference sequence). Trimming left V 0 bases short and J 4 bases short, with 16 bases between. The length of the CDR3 is 15 residues. The CDR3 reads CSARDSGKDPYEQYF. The CDR3 bases are TGCAGTGCTAGAGATTCTGGGAAAGACCCATACGAGCAGTACTTC.

V usage is TRBV28 and J usage is TRBJ1-5, with D tentatively TRBD1 (6 bases). Trimming removed 6 bases from V and 8 bases from J, with 11 bases in between. The CDR3 consists of 12 residues. Germline-derived CDR1 and CDR2 are MDHEN and SYDVKM. The CDR3 region has the DNA TGTGCCAGCAGGGAAGGGGGAGAGCCCCAGCATTTT. Its translation is CASREGGEPQHF.

This clonotype was counted only a few times. The gene calls are TRBV30 and TRBJ2-1, with TRBD2 identical over 10 bases. This CDR3 contains 15 residues. J gave up 8 bases and V 7 bases, and 14 bases lay outside the gene matches. Germline CDR1 reads GTSNPN; CDR2 reads SVGIG (reference sequence). The CDR3 sequence is CASIPGLAYSHEQFF. The CDR3 DNA reads as TGTGCCTCGATCCCGGGACTAGCGTATTCCCATGAGCAGTTCTTC. The variable domain in full, with the rest retrieved from reference TRBV30 and TRBJ2-1, is SQTIHQWPATLVQPVGSPLSLECTVEGTSNPNLYWYRQAAGRGLQLLFYSVGIGQISSEVPQNLSASRPQDRQFILSSKKLLLSDSGFYLCASIPGLAYSHEQFFGPGTRLTVL.

This clonotype showed up just a few times. The rearrangement uses TRBV11-2 and TRBJ2-2; D is perhaps TRBD1 or TRBD2 (5 bases each). Germline-derived CDR1 and CDR2 are SGHAT and FQNNGV. The CDR3 has 14 residues. V was shortened by 2 bases and J by 7 bases, with 11 bases between the two germline ends. The CDR3 loop reads CASSLLGEFGELFF. CDR3 nucleotide sequence: TGTGCCAGCAGCTTACTGGGGGAGTTCGGGGAGCTGTTTTTT.

This clonotype showed up just a few times. The CDR3 region has the DNA TGTGCCAGCAGCTTAGCACCGACGGGACTAGCGGCGGTTGAGCAGTTCTTC. Its protein is CASSLAPTGLAAVEQFF. The V and J genes are TRBV11-2 and TRBJ2-1; 11 nucleotides align to TRBD2. The V gene end was trimmed by 1 base and the J gene end by 9 bases; junction bases not matched to a gene: 11. The germline CDR1 and CDR2 sequences are SGHAT and FQNNGV. This CDR3 is built from 17 residues.

V is TRBV15 and J is TRBJ2-1, with 8 positions matching TRBD2. This CDR3 spans 16 amino acids. Losses at the gene ends were 1 base for V and 7 bases for J; bases not matched to a gene: 9. Germline V gives CDR1 LNHNV, CDR2 YYDKDF (reference sequence). The CDR3: CATSRVFLAGENEQFF. The CDR3 DNA is TGTGCCACCAGCAGAGTCTTTCTAGCGGGCGAAAATGAGCAGTTCTTC.

A word on this clonotype: The germline gene is not matched at one end of the junction; a read error may be the cause. The rearrangement uses TRBV20-1 and TRBJ2-5, with 12 bases fitting TRBD2. From germline, CDR1 is DFQATT and CDR2 SNEGSKA (reference sequence). The CDR3 spans 17 residues. The CDR3 sequence is CCARSSSGGALDETQYF. The CDR3 DNA sequence: TGCTGTGCTAGGAGTTCTAGCGGGGGGGCCTTGGATGAGACCCAGTACTTC.

The table lists this clonotype with many counts. The CDR3 sequence: CASSYGGPHNEQFF. In DNA, the CDR3 is TGTGCCAGCAGTTATGGGGGACCGCACAATGAGCAGTTCTTC. The rearrangement links TRBV6-5 to TRBJ2-1; D may be TRBD1 or TRBD2 (5 bases each). Between the trimmed V and J ends, which lost 3 bases and 5 bases, there was a span of 11 bases. Germline V gene lookup returns CDR1 MNHEY and CDR2 SVGAGI. This CDR3 is 14 amino acids long.